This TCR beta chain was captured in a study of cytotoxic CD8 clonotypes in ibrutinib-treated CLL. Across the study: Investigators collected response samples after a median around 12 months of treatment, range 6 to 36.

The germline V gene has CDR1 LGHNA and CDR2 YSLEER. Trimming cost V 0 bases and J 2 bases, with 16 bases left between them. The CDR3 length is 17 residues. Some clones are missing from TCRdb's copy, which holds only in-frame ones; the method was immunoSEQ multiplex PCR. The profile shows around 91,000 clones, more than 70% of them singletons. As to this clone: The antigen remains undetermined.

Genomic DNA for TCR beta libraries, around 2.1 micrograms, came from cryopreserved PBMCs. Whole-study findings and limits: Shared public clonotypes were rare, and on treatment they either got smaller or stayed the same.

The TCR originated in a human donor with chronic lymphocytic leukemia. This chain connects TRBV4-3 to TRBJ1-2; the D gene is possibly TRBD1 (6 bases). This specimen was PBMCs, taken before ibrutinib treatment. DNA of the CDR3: TGCGCCAGCAGCCAAGACCCATGGGGGCTCCCCAACTATGGCTACACCTTC. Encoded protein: CASSQDPWGLPNYGYTF.